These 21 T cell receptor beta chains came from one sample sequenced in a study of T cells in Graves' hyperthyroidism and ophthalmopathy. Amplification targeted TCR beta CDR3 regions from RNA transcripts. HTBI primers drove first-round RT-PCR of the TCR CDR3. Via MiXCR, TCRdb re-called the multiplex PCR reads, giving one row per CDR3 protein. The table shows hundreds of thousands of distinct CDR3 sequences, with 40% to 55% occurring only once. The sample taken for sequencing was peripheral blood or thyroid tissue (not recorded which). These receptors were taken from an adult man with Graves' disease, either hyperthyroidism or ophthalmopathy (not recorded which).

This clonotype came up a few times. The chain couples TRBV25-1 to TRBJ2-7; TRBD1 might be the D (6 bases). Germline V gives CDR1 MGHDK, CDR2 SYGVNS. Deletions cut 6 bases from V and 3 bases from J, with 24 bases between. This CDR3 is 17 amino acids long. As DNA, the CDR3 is TGTGCCAGCAGCTTAGTCCTCCCAGGGGCGCGAGGCTACGAGCAGTACTTC. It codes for CASSLVLPGARGYEQYF.

The CDR3 DNA reads TGTGCCAGCAGCGCAGGGGTCGGTTGGCAGTACTTC. It codes for CASSAGVGWQYF. V is TRBV14 and J is TRBJ2-7, with TRBD1 as a possible D gene (6 bases). There are 12 residues in the CDR3. Germline assignment: CDR1 SGHDN and CDR2 FVKESK. V was trimmed by 5 bases and J by 9 bases, leaving 14 bases between them. The whole variable domain, filled in from reference TRBV14 and TRBJ2-7, reads EAGVTQFPSHSVIEKGQTVTLRCDPISGHDNLYWYRRVMGKEIKFLLHFVKESKQDESGMPNNRFLAERTGGTYSTLKVQPAELEDSGVYFCASSAGVGWQYFGPGTRLTVT.

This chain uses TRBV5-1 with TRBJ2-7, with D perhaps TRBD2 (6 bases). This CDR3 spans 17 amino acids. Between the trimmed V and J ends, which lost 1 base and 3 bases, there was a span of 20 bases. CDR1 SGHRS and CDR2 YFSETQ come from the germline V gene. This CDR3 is CASSLTPPGDLYYEQYF. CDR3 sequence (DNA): TGCGCCAGCAGCTTGACTCCTCCGGGGGACCTATACTACGAGCAGTACTTC.

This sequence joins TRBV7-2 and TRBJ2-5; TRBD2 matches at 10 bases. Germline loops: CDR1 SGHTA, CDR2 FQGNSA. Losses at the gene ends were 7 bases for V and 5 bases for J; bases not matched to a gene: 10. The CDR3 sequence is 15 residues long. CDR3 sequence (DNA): TGTGCCAGCATGCATAGCGGGGGGCCACCCGAGACCCAGTACTTC. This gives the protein CASMHSGGPPETQYF.

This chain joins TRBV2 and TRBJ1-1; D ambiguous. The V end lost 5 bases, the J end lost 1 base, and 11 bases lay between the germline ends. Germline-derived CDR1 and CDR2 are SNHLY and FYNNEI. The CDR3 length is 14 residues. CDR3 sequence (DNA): TGTGCCAGCAGTTTGTCTAAATCGAACACTGAAGCTTTCTTT. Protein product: CASSLSKSNTEAFF.

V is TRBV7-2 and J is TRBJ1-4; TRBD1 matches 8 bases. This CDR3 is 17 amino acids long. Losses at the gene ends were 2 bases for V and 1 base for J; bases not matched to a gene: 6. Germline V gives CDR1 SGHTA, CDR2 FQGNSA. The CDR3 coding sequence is TGTGCCAGCAGCTTACGGACAGGGCGGGAAACTAATGAAAAACTGTTTTTT. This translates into CASSLRTGRETNEKLFF.

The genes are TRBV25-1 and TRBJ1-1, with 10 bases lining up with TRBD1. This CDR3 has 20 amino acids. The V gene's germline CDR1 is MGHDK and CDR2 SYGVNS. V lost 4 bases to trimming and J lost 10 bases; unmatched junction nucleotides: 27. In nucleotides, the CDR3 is TGTGCCAGCAGTGCCCTCTCGACAGGGGGCAGTGAAAACTCGCGAGAAGTAGCTTTCTTT. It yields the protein CASSALSTGGSENSREVAFF. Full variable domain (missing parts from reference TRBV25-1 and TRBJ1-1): EADIYQTPRYLVIGTGKKITLECSQTMGHDKMYWYQQDPGMELHLIHYSYGVNSTEKGDLSSESTVSRIRTEHFPLTLESARPSHTSQYLCASSALSTGGSENSREVAFFGQGTRLTVV.

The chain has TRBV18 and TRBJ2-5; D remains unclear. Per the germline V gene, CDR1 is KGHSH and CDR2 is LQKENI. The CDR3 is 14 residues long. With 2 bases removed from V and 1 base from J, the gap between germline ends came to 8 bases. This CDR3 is CASSPSQIQETQYF. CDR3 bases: TGTGCCAGCTCACCAAGCCAGATCCAAGAGACCCAGTACTTC.

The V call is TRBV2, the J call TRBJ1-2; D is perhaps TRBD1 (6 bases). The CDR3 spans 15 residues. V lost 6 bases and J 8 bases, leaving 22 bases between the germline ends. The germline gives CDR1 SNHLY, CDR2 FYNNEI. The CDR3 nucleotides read TGTGCCAGCAGCCGGATCTTAGGGGGGCGAGGAGGCTACACCTTC. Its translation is CASSRILGGRGGYTF.

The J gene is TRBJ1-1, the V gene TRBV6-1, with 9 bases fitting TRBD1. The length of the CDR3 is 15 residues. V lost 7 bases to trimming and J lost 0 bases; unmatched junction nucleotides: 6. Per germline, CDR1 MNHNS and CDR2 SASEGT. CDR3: CASTGTGRMNTEAFF. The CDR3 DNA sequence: TGTGCCAGCACCGGGACAGGGAGAATGAACACTGAAGCTTTCTTT.

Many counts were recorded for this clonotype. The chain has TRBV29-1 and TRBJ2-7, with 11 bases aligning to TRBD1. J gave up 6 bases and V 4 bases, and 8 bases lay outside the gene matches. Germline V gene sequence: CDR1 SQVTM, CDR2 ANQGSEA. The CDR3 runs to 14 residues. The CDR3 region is CSVGGQGALREQYF. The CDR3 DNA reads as TGCAGCGTTGGTGGACAGGGGGCCCTCCGCGAGCAGTACTTC.

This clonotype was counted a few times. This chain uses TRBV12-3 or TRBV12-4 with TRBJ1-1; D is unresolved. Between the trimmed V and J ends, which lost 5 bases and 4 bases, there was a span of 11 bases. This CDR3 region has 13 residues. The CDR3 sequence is CASSLTAATEAFF. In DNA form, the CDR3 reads TGTGCCAGCAGTCTGACTGCGGCCACTGAAGCTTTCTTT.

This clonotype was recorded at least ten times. The CDR3 nucleotides read TGTGCCAGCAGCGCAGGGACAGGGAGCGGAACACCCCTCCACTTT. Translated: CASSAGTGSGTPLHF. The rearrangement joins TRBV9 to TRBJ1-6, with TRBD1 matching 9 bases. After removal of 3 bases from V and 11 bases from J, the junction contained 9 bases not matched to a gene. CDR1 and CDR2 from the germline V gene are SGDLS and YYNGEE. The CDR3 covers 15 residues.

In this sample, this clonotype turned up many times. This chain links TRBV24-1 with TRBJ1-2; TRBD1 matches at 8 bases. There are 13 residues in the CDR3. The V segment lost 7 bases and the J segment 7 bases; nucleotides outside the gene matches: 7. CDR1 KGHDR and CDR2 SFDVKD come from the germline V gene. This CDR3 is CATSAGQGFGYTF. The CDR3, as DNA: TGTGCCACCAGCGCCGGACAGGGCTTTGGCTACACCTTC.

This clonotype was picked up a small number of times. As DNA, the CDR3 is TGTGCCAGCAGTTACGTCCCTAACTATGGCTACACCTTC. Translating gives CASSYVPNYGYTF. This chain uses TRBV6-5 with TRBJ1-2, with D unresolved. The CDR3 contains 13 residues. Germline CDR1 MNHEY, CDR2 SVGAGI. The V and J ends lost 2 bases and 0 bases respectively, with 4 bases between them.

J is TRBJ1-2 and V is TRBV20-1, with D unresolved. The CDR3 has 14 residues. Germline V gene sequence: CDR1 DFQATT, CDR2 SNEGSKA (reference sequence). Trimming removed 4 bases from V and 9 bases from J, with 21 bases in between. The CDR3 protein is CSANSDLSLWSYTF. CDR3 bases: TGCAGTGCTAATTCAGACCTTTCTCTTTGGAGCTACACCTTC.

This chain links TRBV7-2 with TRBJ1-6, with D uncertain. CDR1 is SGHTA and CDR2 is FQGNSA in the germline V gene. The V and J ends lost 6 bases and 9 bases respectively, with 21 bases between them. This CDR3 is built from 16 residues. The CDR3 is CASSARASRRVSPLHF. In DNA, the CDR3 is TGTGCCAGCAGTGCTAGGGCCTCCCGAAGGGTTTCACCCCTCCACTTT.

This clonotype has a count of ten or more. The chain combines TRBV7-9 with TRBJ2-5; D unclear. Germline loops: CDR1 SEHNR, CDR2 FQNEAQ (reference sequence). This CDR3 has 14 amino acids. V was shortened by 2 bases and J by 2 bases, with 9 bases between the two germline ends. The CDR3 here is CASSLPQPQETQYF. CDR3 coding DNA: TGTGCCAGCAGCTTACCACAGCCACAAGAGACCCAGTACTTC. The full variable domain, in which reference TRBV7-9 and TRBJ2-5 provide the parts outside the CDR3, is DTGVSQNPRHKITKRGQNVTFRCDPISEHNRLYWYRQTLGQGPEFLTYFQNEAQLEKSRLLSDRFSAERPKGSFSTLEIQRTEQGDSAMYLCASSLPQPQETQYFGPGTRLLVL.

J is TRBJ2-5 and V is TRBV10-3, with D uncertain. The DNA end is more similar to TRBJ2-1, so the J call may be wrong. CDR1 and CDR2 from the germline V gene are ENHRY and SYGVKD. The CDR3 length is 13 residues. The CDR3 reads CAIQVPGSTVQFF. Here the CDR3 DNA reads TGTGCCATCCAAGTTCCCGGATCGACGGTCCAGTTCTTC.

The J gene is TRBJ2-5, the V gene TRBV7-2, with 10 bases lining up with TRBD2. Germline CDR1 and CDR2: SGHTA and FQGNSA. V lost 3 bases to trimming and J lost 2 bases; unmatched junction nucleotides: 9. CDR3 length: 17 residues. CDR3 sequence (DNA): TGTGCCAGCAGCTTGATTGGTAGCGGGAGGCAACAAGAGACCCAGTACTTC. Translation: CASSLIGSGRQQETQYF.

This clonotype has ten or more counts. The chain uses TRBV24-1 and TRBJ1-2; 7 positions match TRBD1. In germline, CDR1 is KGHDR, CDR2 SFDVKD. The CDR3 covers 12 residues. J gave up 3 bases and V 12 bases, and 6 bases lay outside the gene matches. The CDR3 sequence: CAASGTDYGYTF. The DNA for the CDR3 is TGTGCCGCCTCCGGGACAGACTATGGCTACACCTTC.